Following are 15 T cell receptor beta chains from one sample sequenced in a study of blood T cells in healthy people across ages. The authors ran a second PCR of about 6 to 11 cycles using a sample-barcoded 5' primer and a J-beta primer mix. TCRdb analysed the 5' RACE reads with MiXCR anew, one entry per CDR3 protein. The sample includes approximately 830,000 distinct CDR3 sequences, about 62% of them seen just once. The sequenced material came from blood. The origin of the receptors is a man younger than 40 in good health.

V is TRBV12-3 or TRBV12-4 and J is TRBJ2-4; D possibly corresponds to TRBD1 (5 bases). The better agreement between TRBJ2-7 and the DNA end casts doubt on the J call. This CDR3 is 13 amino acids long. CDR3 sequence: CASSFLGPYEQYF. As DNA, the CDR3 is TGTGCCAGCAGTTTTTTGGGGCCCTACGAGCAGTACTTC.

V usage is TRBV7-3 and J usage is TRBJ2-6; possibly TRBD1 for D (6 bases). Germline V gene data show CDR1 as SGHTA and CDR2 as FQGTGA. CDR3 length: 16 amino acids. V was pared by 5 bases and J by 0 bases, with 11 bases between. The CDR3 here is CASSATGPSGANVLTF. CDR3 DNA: TGTGCCAGCAGCGCAACAGGGCCCTCTGGGGCCAACGTCCTGACTTTC.

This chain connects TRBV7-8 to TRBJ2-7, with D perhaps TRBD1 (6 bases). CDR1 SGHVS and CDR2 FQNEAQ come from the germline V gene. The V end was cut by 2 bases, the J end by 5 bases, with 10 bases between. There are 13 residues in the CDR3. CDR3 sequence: CASSLNRAHEQYF. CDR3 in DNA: TGTGCCAGCAGCTTAAACAGGGCCCACGAGCAGTACTTC.

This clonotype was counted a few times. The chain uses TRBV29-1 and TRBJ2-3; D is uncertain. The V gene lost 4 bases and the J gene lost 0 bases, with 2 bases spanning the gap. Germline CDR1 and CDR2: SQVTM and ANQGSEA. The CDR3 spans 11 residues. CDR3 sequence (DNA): TGCAGCGTTGGGAGCACAGATACGCAGTATTTT. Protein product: CSVGSTDTQYF.

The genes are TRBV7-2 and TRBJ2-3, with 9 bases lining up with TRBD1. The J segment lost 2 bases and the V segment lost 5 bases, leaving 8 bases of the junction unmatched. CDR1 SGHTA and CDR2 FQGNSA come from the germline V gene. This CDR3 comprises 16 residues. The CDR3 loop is CASSQGGTGYTDTQYF. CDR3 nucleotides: TGTGCCAGCAGCCAAGGTGGGACAGGGTACACAGATACGCAGTATTTT.

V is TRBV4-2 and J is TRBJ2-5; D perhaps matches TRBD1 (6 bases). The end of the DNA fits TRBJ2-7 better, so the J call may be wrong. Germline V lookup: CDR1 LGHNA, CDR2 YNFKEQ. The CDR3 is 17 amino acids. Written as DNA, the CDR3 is TGTGCCAGCAGCCAAGGATGGTTGGAACAGGGTGCAAACGAGCAGTACTTC. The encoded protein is CASSQGWLEQGANEQYF.

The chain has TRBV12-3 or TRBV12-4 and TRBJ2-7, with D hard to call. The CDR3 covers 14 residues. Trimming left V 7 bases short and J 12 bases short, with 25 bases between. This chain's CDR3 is CASTLTVFSETRYF. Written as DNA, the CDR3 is TGTGCCAGCACCTTGACGGTCTTCAGTGAGACCCGGTACTTC.

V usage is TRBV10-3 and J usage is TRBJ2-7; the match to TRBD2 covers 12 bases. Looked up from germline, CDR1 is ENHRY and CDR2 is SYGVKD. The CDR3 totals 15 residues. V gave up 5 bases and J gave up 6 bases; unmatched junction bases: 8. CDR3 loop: CAISRLAGDLAEQYF. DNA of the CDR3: TGTGCCATCAGTCGACTAGCGGGGGACCTCGCCGAGCAGTACTTC.

CDR3 region: CASSLNTGPSYGYTF. The CDR3 nucleotides are TGTGCCAGCAGCTTAAACACAGGTCCTAGCTATGGCTACACCTTC. The chain carries TRBV7-2 and TRBJ1-2, with D possibly matching TRBD1 (5 bases). Germline lookup yields CDR1 SGHTA and CDR2 FQGNSA. This CDR3 spans 15 amino acids. V lost 2 bases to trimming and J lost 4 bases, with 14 bases between them.

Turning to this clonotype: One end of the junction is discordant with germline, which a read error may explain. The CDR3 nucleotides are TGTGCCAGCAGTTTAGCGCCCGGCGGGGGAGGGGTTCTTAGTGAGCAGTTGTTC. Protein sequence: CASSLAPGGGGVLSEQLF. The rearrangement links TRBV12-3 or TRBV12-4 to TRBJ2-1; 7 bases line up with TRBD2. The CDR3 has 18 residues.

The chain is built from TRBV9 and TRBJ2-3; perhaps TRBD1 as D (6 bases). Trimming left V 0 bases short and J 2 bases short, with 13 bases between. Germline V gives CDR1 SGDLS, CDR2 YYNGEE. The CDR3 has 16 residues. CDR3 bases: TGTGCCAGCAGCGTAGCGGCAGGGGCCCACACAGATACGCAGTATTTT. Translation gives CASSVAAGAHTDTQYF.

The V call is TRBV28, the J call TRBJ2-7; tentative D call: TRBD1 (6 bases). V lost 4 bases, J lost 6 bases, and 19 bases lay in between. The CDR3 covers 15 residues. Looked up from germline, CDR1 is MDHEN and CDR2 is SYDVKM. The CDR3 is CASSSPGVSIVEQYF. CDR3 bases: TGTGCCAGCAGTTCCCCAGGGGTTTCGATCGTCGAGCAGTACTTC.

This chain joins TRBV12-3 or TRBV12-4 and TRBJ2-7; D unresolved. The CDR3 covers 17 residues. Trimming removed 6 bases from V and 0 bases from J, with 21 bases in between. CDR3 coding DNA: TGTGCCAGCAGCTCTCAAGGGCTCCCTAAGAGCTCCTACGAGCAGTACTTC. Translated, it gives CASSSQGLPKSSYEQYF.

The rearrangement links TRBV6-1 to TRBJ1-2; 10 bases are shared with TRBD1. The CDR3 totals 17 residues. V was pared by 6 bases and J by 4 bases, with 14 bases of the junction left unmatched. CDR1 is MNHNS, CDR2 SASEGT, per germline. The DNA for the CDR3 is TGTGCCAGCAGCACTGGGACAGGGGCTTTTCGTCTCTATGGCTACACCTTC. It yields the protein CASSTGTGAFRLYGYTF.

CDR3 sequence: CASSRRRGGLGNEQFF. For the CDR3, the DNA is TGTGCCAGCAGTCGACGCCGAGGGGGTTTGGGGAATGAGCAGTTCTTC. V and J are TRBV7-9 and TRBJ2-1, with D perhaps matching TRBD1 (6 bases). Germline assignment: CDR1 SEHNR and CDR2 FQNEAQ (reference sequence). There are 16 residues in the CDR3. With 6 bases removed from V and 7 bases from J, the gap between germline ends came to 22 bases.